The TCR beta chain described here comes from a study of T-cell memory formation after mild COVID-19. TCRdb processed the 5' RACE reads anew with MiXCR; each CDR3 protein has one entry. Of some 350,000 distinct CDR3 sequences listed, roughly 13% are singletons. General observations from the study: Several responding clones turned up in pre-infection memory, indicating that cross-reactive memory may have taken part. Day 15 to 85 contracting clones showed balanced CD4/CD8; later expanders leaned CD4+.

This clonotype has just a few counts. Its antigen is as yet unknown. A junction boundary mismatches the germline segment, possibly from a read error. CDR1 is SGHAT and CDR2 is FQNNGV in the germline V gene. The CDR3 covers 11 residues. The clonotype comes from a young man who had mild COVID-19 (a few samples of this study predate the infection). Cell type and time point are not known. The chain employs TRBV11-2 and TRBJ1-2; the match to TRBD1 covers 7 bases. Material for sequencing was PBMCs or a T cell subset sorted from them (not recorded which). CDR3 bases: TGTGCCAGCAGCTTAACAGGGGAGAAGGGCTTC. It encodes CASSLTGEKGF. Supplemented by reference TRBV11-2 and TRBJ1-2, the full variable domain reads EAGVAQSPRYKIIEKRQSVAFWCNPISGHATLYWYQQILGQGPKLLIQFQNNGVVDDSQLPKDRFSAERLKGVDSTLKIQPAKLEDSAVYLCASSLTGEKGFGSGTRLTVV.